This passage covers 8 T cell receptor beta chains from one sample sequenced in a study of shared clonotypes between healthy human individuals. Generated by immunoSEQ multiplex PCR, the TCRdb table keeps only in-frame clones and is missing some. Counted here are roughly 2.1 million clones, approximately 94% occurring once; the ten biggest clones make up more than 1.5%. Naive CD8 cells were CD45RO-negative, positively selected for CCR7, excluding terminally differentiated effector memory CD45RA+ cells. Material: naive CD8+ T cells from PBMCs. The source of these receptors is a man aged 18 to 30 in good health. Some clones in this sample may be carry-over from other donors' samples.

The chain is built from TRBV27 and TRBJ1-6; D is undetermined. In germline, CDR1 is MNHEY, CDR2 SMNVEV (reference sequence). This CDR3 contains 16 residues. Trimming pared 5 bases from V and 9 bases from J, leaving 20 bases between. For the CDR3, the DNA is TGTGCCAGCAGTCTCCGGCCCCATGGATTCTCTTCACCCCTCCACTTT. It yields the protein CASSLRPHGFSSPLHF.

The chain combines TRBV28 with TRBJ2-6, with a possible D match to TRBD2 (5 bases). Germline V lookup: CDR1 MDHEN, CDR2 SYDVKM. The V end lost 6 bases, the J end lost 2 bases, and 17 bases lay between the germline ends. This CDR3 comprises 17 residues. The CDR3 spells CASSRHVPGTGANVLTF. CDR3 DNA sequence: TGTGCCAGCAGCCGGCACGTCCCGGGGACTGGGGCCAACGTCCTGACTTTC.

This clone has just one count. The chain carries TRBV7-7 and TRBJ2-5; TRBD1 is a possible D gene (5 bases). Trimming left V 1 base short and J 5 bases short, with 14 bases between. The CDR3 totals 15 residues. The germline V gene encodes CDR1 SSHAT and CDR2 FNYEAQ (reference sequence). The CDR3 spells CASSLVPGRGETQYF. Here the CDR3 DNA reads TGTGCCAGCAGCTTAGTCCCAGGGCGAGGCGAGACCCAGTACTTC.

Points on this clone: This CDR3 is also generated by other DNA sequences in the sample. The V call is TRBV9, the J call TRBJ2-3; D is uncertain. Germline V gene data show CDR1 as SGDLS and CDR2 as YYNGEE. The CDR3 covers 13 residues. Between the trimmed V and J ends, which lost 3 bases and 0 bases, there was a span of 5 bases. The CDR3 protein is CASSGGSTDTQYF. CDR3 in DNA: TGTGCCAGCAGCGGGGGAAGCACAGATACGCAGTATTTT.

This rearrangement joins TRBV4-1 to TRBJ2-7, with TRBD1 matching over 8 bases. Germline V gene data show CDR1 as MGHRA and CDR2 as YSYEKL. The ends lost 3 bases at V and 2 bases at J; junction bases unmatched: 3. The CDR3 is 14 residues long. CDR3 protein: CASSQTGATYEQYF. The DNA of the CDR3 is TGCGCCAGCAGCCAGACAGGGGCCACCTACGAGCAGTACTTC.

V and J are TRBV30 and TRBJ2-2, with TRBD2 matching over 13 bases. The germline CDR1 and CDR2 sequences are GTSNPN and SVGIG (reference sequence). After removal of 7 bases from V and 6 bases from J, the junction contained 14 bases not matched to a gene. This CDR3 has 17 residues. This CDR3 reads CAFRGLAGYGSAGELFF. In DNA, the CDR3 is TGTGCCTTCAGGGGACTAGCGGGATATGGTAGCGCCGGGGAGCTGTTTTTT.

The CDR3 here is CASSLFFGATNEKLFF. DNA of the CDR3: TGTGCCAGCAGTTTATTTTTCGGAGCAACTAATGAAAAACTGTTTTTT. This chain links TRBV28 with TRBJ1-4; D uncertain. The CDR3 is 16 amino acids. V dropped 1 base and J dropped 0 bases, with 9 bases sitting between them. Per the germline V gene, CDR1 is MDHEN and CDR2 is SYDVKM.

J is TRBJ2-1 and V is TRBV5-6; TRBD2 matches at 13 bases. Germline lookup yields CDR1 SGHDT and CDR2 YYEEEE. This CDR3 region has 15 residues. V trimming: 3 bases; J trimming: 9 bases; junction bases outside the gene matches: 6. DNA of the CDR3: TGTGCCAGCAGCTCAGGACTAGCGGGGGAACTTGAGCAGTTCTTC. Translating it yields CASSSGLAGELEQFF.